The rows below give T cell receptor beta chains drawn from one sample of a study of yellow fever vaccine responses in identical twins. Via MiXCR, TCRdb re-called the RT-PCR reads, giving one row per CDR3 protein. The sample records 5,000 to 6,500 distinct CDR3 sequences, 86% being singletons. The specimen comprised T cells from blood (PBMCs), unsorted or a sorted subset (not recorded which), sampled before or after yellow fever vaccination (not recorded which). These receptor sequences come from a young woman who received the yellow fever vaccine. CDR3s include the opening cysteine and the closing phenylalanine or tryptophan. Each record gives: J gene, clone size, V gene, D gene, CDR3 DNA, CDR3 protein. The D gene is left open where the match is weak. For some rows the clone size is stated as once, few or many, or as a class when expanded; others skip it.

>TRBJ2-7|NA|TRBV18|NA
TGTGCCAGCTCACCACCGTTAAGGGACGAGCAGTACTTC
CASSPPLRDEQYF
>TRBJ1-2|NA|TRBV28|TRBD1
TGTGCCAGCAGTCCGCCCCCAACAGGGGGCGAAGACGGCTACACCTTC
CASSPPPTGGEDGYTF
>TRBJ2-7|NA|TRBV7-2|NA
TGTGCCAGCAGCTTAGACTTGTCGGCTTTCGAGCAGTACTTC
CASSLDLSAFEQYF
>TRBJ1-5|once|TRBV20-1|NA
TGCAGTGCTAGAGATCACCTCGTGTTGTATGCGGATCAGCCCCAGCATTTT
CSARDHLVLYADQPQHF
>TRBJ2-7|NA|TRBV7-1|TRBD1
TGTGCCAGCAGCGCAGCGACCAGACAGGGGAAAGCTCCCCCCCTTTCCTACGAGCAGTACTTC
CASSAATRQGKAPPLSYEQYF
>TRBJ1-1|NA|TRBV6-1|NA
TGTGCCAGCAATCAGGGAGTAGTTAGCACTGAAGCTTTCTTT
CASNQGVVSTEAFF
>TRBJ2-7|NA|TRBV28|TRBD1
TGTGCCAGCAGTACAGGGGGCTACGAGCAGTACTTC
CASSTGGYEQYF
>TRBJ2-6|NA|TRBV11-1|NA
TGTGCCAGCAGCAAGGGGGATAGCTCTGGGGCCAACGTCCTGACTTTC
CASSKGDSSGANVLTF
>TRBJ1-1|NA|TRBV2|NA
TGTGCCAGCAGTGAGGCGGAGAACACTGAAGCTTTCTTT
CASSEAENTEAFF
>TRBJ2-2|NA|TRBV5-1|NA
TGCGCCAGCAGCTTGATCGCTATACAAGCGAACACCGGGGAGCTGTTTTTT
CASSLIAIQANTGELFF
>TRBJ2-5|NA|TRBV6-2/TRBV6-3|TRBD2
TGTGCCAGCAGTTACACCTCCGCCGGGACTAGCGGGGGGGACGGAGAGACCCAGTACTTC
CASSYTSAGTSGGDGETQYF